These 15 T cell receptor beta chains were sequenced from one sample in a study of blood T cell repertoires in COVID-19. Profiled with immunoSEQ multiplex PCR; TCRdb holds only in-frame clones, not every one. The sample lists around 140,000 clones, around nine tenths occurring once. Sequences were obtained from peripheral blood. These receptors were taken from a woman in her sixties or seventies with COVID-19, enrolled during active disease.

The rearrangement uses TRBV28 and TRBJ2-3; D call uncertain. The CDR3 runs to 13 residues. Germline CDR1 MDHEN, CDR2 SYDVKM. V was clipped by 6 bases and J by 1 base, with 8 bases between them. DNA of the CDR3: TGTGCCAGCAGAGACACAGGCACAGATACGCAGTATTTT. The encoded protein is CASRDTGTDTQYF.

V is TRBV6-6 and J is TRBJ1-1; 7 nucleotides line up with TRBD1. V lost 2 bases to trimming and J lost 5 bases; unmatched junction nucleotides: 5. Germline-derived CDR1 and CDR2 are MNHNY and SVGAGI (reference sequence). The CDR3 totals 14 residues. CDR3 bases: TGTGCCAGCAGTTACCTGACAGGGATAACTGAAGCTTTCTTT. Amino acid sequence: CASSYLTGITEAFF.

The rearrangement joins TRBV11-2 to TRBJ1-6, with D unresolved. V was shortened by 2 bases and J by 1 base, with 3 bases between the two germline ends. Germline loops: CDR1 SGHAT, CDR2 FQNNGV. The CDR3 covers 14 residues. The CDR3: CASSLQSYNSPLHF. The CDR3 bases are TGTGCCAGCAGCTTACAGTCCTATAATTCACCCCTCCACTTT.

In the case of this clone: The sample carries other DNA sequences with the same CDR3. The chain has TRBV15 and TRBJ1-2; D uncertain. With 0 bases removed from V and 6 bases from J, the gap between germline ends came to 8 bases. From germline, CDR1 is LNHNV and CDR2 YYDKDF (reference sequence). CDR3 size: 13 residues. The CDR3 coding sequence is TGTGCCACCAGCAGAGAAGAGGGTGATGGCTACACCTTC. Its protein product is CATSREEGDGYTF.

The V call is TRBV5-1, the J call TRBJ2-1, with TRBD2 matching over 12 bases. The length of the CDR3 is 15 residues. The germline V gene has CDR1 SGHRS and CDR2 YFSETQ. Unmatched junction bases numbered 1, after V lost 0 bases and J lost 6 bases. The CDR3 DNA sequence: TGCGCCAGCAGCTTGGTGACTAGCGGGGGCAATGAGCAGTTCTTC. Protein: CASSLVTSGGNEQFF.

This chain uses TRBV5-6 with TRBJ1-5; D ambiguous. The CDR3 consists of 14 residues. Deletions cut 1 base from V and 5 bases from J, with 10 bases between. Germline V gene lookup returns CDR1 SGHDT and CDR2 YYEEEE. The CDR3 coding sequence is TGTGCCAGCAGCTTGTGGGCCCTCGATCAGCCCCAGCATTTT. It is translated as CASSLWALDQPQHF.

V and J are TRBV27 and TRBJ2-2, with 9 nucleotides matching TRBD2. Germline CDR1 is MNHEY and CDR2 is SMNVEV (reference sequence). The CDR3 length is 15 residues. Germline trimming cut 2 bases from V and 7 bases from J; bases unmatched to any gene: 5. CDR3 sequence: CASSLGLAGFGELFF. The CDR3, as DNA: TGTGCCAGCAGTTTAGGTCTAGCGGGGTTCGGGGAGCTGTTTTTT.

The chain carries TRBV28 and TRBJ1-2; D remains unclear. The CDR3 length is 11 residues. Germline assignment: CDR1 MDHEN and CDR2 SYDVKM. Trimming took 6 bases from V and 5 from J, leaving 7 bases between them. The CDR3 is CASRNPYGYTF. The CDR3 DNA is TGTGCCAGCAGAAATCCATATGGCTACACCTTC.

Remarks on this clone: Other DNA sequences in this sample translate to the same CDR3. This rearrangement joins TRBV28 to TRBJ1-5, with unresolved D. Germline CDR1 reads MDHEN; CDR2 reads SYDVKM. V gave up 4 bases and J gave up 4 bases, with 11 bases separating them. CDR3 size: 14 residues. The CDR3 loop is CASSSHSSNQPQHF. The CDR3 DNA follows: TGTGCCAGCAGTTCCCACAGCAGTAATCAGCCCCAGCATTTT. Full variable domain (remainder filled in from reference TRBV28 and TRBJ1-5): DVKVTQSSRYLVKRTGEKVFLECVQDMDHENMFWYRQDPGLGLRLIYFSYDVKMKEKGDIPEGYSVSREKKERFSLILESASTNQTSMYLCASSSHSSNQPQHFGDGTRLSIL.

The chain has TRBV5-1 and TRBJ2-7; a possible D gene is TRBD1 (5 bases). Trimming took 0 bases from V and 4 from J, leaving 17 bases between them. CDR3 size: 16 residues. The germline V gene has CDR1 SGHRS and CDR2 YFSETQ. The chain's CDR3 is CASSLGSVGAGYEQYF. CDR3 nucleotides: TGCGCCAGCAGCTTGGGGAGTGTAGGGGCCGGGTACGAGCAGTACTTC.

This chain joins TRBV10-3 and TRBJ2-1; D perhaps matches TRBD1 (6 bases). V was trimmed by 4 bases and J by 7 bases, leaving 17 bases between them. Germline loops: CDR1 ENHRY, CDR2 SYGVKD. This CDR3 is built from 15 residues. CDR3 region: CAISVQRAGVNEQFF. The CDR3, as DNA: TGTGCCATCAGTGTTCAGAGGGCAGGGGTGAATGAGCAGTTCTTC.

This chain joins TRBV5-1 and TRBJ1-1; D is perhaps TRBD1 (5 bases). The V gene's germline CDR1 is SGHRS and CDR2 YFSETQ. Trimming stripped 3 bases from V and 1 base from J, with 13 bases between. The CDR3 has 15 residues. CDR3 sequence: CASSSGTQRNTEAFF. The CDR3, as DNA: TGCGCCAGCAGCTCCGGGACTCAGAGGAACACTGAAGCTTTCTTT.

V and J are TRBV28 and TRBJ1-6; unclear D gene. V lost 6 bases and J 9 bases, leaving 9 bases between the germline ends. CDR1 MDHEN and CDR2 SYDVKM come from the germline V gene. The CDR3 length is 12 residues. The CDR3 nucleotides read TGTGCCAGCAGCCCCCAGTCTTCACCCCTCCACTTT. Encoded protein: CASSPQSSPLHF.

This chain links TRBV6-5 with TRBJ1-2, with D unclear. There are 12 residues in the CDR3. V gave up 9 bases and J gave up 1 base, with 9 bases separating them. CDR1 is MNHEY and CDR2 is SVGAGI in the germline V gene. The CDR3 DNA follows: TGTGCCAGTGGCACAGATAACTATGGCTACACCTTC. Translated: CASGTDNYGYTF.

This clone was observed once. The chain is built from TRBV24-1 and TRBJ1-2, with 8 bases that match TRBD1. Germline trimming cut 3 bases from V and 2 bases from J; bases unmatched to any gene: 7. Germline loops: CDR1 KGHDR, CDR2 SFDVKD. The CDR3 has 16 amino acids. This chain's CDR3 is CATSDPIRDRNYGYTF. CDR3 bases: TGTGCCACCAGTGATCCTATCAGGGACAGGAACTATGGCTACACCTTC.